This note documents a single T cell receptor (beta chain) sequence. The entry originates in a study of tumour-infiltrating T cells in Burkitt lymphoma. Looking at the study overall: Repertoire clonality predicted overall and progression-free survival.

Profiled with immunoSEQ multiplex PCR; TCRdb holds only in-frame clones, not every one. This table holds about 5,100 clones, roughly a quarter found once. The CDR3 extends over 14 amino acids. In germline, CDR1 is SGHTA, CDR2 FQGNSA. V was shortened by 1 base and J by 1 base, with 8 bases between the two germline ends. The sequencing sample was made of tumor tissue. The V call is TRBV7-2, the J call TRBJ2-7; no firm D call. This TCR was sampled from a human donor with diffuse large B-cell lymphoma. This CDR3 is CASSLEAASYEQYF. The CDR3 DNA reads TGTGCCAGCAGCTTAGAAGCAGCTTCCTACGAGCAGTACTTC. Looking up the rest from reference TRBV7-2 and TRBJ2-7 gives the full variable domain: GAGVSQSPSNKVTEKGKDVELRCDPISGHTALYWYRQSLGQGLEFLIYFQGNSAPDKSGLPSDRFSAERTGGSVSTLTIQRTQQEDSAVYLCASSLEAASYEQYFGPGTRLTVT.